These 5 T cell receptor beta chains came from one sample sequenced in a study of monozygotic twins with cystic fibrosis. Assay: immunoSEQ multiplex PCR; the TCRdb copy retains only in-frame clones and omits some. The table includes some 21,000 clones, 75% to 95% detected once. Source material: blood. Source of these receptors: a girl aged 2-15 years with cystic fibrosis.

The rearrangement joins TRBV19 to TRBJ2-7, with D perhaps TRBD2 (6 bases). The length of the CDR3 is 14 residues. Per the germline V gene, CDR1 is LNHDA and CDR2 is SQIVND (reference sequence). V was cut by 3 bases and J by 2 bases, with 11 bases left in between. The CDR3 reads CASSIGSTTYEQYF. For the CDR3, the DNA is TGTGCCAGTAGTATCGGGAGTACCACCTACGAGCAGTACTTC.

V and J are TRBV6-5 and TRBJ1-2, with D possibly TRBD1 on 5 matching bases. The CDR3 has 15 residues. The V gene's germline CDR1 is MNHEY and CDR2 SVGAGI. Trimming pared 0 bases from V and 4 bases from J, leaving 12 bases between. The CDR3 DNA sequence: TGTGCCAGCAGTTACTCGGGACCCGGGACCTATGGCTACACCTTC. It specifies CASSYSGPGTYGYTF.

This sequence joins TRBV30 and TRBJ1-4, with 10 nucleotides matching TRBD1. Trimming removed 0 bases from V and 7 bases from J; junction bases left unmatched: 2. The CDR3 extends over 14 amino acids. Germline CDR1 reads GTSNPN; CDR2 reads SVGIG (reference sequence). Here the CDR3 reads CAWSVTGGLEKLFF. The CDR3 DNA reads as TGTGCCTGGAGTGTGACAGGGGGCCTTGAAAAACTGTTTTTT.

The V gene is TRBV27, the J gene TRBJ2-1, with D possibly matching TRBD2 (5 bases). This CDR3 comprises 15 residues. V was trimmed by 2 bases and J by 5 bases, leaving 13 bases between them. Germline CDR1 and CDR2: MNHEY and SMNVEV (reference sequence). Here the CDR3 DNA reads TGTGCCAGCAGTTTAGGGGAGTCAGACAACAATGAGCAGTTCTTC. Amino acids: CASSLGESDNNEQFF.

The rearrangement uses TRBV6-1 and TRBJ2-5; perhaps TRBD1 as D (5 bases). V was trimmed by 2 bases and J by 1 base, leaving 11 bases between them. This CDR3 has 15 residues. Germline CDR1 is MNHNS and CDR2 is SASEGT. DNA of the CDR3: TGTGCCAGCAGTGAATTTTGGGGCCCCCAAGAGACCCAGTACTTC. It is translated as CASSEFWGPQETQYF.